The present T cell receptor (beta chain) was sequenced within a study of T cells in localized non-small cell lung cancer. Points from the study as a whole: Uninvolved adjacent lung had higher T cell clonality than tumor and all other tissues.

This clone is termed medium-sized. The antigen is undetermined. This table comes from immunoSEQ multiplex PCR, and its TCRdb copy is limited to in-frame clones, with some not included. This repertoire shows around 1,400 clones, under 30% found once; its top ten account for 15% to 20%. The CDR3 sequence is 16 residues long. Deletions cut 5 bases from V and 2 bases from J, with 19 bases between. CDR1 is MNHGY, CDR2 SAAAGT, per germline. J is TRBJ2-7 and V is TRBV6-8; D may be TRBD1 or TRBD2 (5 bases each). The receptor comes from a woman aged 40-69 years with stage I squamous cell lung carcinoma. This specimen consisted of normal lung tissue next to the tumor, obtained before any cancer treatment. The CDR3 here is CASSDPVGTATYEQYF. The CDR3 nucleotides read TGTGCCAGCAGTGACCCTGTAGGGACGGCCACCTACGAGCAGTACTTC.